This T cell receptor (beta chain) was observed in a study of tumor-infiltrating lymphocytes in primary liver carcinoma. To note about this clonotype: Given the absence of the conserved phenylalanine or tryptophan at the CDR3 end, a read error is likely.

The tissue used was unsorted bulk material of about 19-33 mg. RNA and DNA were co-extracted from it with the AllPrep DNA/RNA mini kit. Trimming at V came to 5 bases and at J to 8 bases, leaving 13 bases not matched to a gene. This CDR3 has 16 residues. Germline V gene sequence: CDR1 SGHAT, CDR2 FQNNGV. With 500 ng total RNA as template and a constant-region primer, TCR beta cDNA was made. Three nested multiplex PCR rounds of slightly modified ARM-PCR generated TCR beta libraries. Forward primers for TRBV1-TRBV30 and a C-beta reverse primer served the first two PCR rounds, at about 11 cycles each. Via MiXCR, TCRdb re-called the multiplex PCR reads, giving one row per CDR3 protein. Here the sample spans approximately 30,000 distinct CDR3 sequences, around 71% being singletons.

Sample: liver tumor tissue from sampling region 3. Subset described: tumor region T3, left-lateral pole. This chain links TRBV11-2 with TRBJ1-4, with TRBD1 matching 8 bases. The receptor was isolated from a woman aged 25 to 45 with primary liver carcinoma and hepatitis B virus infection. The CDR3 nucleotides read TGTGCCAGCAGCGCGCCCTGGACAGGGTCTGACGAAAAACTGTTTTCT. This codes for CASSAPWTGSDEKLFS.